The sequence of this T cell receptor (beta chain) was determined in a study of blood T cell repertoires in COVID-19 (dated by TCRdb to 2018 to 2020). Some background on the complete study: Samples from collaborators originated in the United States, Italy and Spain and spanned both the acute and convalescent phases of COVID-19. The material from the prospective study consisted of cDNA or gDNA derived from T cells, B-cell-depleted T cells, or PBMCs. The dataset comprised deeply sampled blood TCRbeta repertoires from subjects exposed to, actively infected with, or recovered from COVID-19. The repertoires were made available in a free public database intended to serve as a resource for research on the immune response to SARS-CoV-2. The samples were drawn from two sources: the first 160 participants of the ongoing ImmuneRACE study, and 1,000 to 1,500 subjects contributed by 6 global collaborators. Sample metadata almost always included a de-identified subject ID, COVID-19 status, age in years and sex. HLA class I and class II types, where available, came from metadata supplied by the sample provider rather than from assay-based typing. Overall study results and their limits: The amount of clinical and demographic metadata varied by source and participant and was provided uncurated.

TCRbeta CDR3 regions were amplified from genomic DNA using the immunoSEQ Assay, a bias-controlled multiplex PCR. The published analysis was carried out like this. Within the assay, amplification of reference gene primers was used to estimate how many nucleated cells each sample contained. To quantify the absolute abundance of each unique TCRbeta CDR3 rearrangement, sequence reads were collapsed and filtered. For each sample, productive Simpson clonality was calculated as the square root of Simpson's diversity index across productive rearrangements. The table was pulled from immuneACCESS by TCRdb, which kept in-frame rearrangements only. Such tables lose some clones; where checked, under half of the loss comes from unresolved V genes, and the rest has no known cause. V and J calls and clone size are given by that table; D and trimming were obtained from the DNA. A total of about 83,000 clones appear in this sample, roughly 82% of them only once. The biggest ten clones account for 8% of the sample.

Whole blood was collected in K2EDTA tubes by collaborating institutions according to the institutions' own protocols. For TCRbeta analysis, collaborators shipped samples as frozen whole blood, isolated PBMCs, or DNA extracted from either of those sample types. Concerning this clone: Its antigen remains unidentified. Base qualities are missing; no much larger clone stands one base away.

From a lookup of the germline V gene, CDR1 and CDR2 are MNHEY and SVGEGT. Inclusive of the bounding cysteine and phenylalanine, the CDR3 is 16 residues long. The entry retains the CDR3 DNA only, 48 bases that are in frame from base 1. V is pared back by 0 bases and J by 5 bases, with 16 bases lying between the germline termini. This TCR came from a middle-aged man with active COVID-19. The receptor chain draws on TRBV6-2 or TRBV6-3 and TRBJ1-2; TRBD1 is possibly the D segment (5 matching bases). What was sequenced was peripheral blood. In nucleotides, the sequence is TGTGCCAGCAGTTACTCAGCAGGGACGGGAGATTATGGCTACACCTTC. The translation is CASSYSAGTGDYGYTF.